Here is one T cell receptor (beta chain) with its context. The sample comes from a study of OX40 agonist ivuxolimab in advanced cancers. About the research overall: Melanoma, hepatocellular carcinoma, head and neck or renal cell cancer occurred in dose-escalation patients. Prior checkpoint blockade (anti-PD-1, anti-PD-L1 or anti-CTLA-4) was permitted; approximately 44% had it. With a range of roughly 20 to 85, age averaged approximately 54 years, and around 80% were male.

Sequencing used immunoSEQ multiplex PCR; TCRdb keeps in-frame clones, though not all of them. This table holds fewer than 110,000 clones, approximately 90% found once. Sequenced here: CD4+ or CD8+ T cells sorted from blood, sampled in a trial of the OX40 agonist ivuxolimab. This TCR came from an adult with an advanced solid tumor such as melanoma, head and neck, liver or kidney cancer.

The CDR3 bases are TGTGCCAGTAGTAAACAATTCTCGGGTTTAAGCTATGGCTACACCTTC. This codes for CASSKQFSGLSYGYTF. This chain joins TRBV19 and TRBJ1-2; no clear D gene. The V gene's germline CDR1 is LNHDA and CDR2 SQIVND (reference sequence). The ends were cut back, 4 bases at V and 4 bases at J, with 19 bases in the middle. The CDR3 runs 16 residues.